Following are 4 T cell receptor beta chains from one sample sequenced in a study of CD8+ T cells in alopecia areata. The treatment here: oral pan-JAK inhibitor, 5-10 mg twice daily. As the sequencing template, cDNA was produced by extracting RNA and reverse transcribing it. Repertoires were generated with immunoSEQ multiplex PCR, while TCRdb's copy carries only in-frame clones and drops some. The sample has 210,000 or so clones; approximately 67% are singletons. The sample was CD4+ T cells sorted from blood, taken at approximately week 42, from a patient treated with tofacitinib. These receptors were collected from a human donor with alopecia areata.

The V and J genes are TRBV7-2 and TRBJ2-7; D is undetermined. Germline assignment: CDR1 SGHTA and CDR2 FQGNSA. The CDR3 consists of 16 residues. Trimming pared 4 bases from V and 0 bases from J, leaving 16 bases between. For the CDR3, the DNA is TGTGCCAGCAGCTCTTGGTCGTTGATGGGCTCCTACGAGCAGTACTTC. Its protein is CASSSWSLMGSYEQYF.

The CDR3 reads CAWSRDRGGYGYTF. Here the CDR3 DNA reads TGTGCCTGGAGTAGAGACAGGGGAGGATATGGCTACACCTTC. The V and J genes are TRBV30 and TRBJ1-2; 8 bases agree with TRBD1. The CDR3 is made up of 14 amino acids. Germline CDR1 reads GTSNPN; CDR2 reads SVGIG (reference sequence). V gave up 2 bases and J gave up 5 bases; unmatched junction bases: 7.

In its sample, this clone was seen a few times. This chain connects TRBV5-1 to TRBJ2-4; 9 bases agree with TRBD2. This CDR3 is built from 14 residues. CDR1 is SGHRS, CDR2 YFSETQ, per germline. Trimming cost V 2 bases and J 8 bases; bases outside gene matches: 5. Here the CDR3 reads CASSFTSGQDIQYF. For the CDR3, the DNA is TGCGCCAGCAGCTTCACTAGCGGGCAGGACATTCAGTACTTC. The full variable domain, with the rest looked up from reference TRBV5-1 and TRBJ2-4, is KAGVTQTPRYLIKTRGQQVTLSCSPISGHRSVSWYQQTPGQGLQFLFEYFSETQRNKGNFPGRFSGRQFSNSRSEMNVSTLELGDSALYLCASSFTSGQDIQYFGAGTRLSVL.

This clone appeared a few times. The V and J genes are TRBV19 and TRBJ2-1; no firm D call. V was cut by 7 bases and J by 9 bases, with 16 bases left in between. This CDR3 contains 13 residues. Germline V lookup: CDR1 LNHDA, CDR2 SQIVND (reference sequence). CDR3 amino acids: CASTPAGVGEQFF. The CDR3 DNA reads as TGTGCCAGTACCCCAGCCGGAGTTGGTGAGCAGTTCTTC. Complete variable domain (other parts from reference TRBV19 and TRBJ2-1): DGGITQSPKYLFRKEGQNVTLSCEQNLNHDAMYWYRQDPGQGLRLIYYSQIVNDFQKGDIAEGYSVSREKKESFPLTVTSAQKNPTAFYLCASTPAGVGEQFFGPGTRLTVL.